Presented here are 7 T cell receptor beta chains from one specimen sequenced in a study of blood T cell repertoires in COVID-19. Method: immunoSEQ multiplex PCR; TCRdb's copy keeps in-frame clones and lacks some. In the table there are approximately 150,000 clones, roughly 84% of which are singletons. Sequenced input: PBMCs or T cells enriched from blood (not recorded which). These receptors were taken from a man aged 55-75 years who had recovered from COVID-19.

The chain has TRBV9 and TRBJ2-1; 10 bases match TRBD2. This CDR3 is built from 17 residues. Trimming at V came to 0 bases and at J to 7 bases, leaving 10 bases not matched to a gene. The germline gives CDR1 SGDLS, CDR2 YYNGEE. CDR3 loop: CASSVERLAGGGNEQFF. CDR3 nucleotide sequence: TGTGCCAGCAGCGTAGAGAGACTAGCGGGTGGAGGGAATGAGCAGTTCTTC. Combining the CDR3 with reference TRBV9 and TRBJ2-1 gives the whole variable domain DSGVTQTPKHLITATGQRVTLRCSPRSGDLSVYWYQQSLDQGLQFLIQYYNGEERAKGNILERFSAQQFPDLHSELNLSSLELGDSALYFCASSVERLAGGGNEQFFGPGTRLTVL.

The chain couples TRBV28 to TRBJ2-1; TRBD2 might be the D (7 bases). Germline lookup yields CDR1 MDHEN and CDR2 SYDVKM. CDR3 length: 13 residues. Deletions cut 6 bases from V and 6 bases from J, with 12 bases between. The CDR3 DNA follows: TGTGCCAGCAGGGGGGGGGCCCCCAATGAGCAGTTCTTC. Residues: CASRGGAPNEQFF.

The chain employs TRBV19 and TRBJ2-1; TRBD2 aligns across 11 bases. J was trimmed by 10 bases and V by 6 bases; bases with no gene match: 14. This CDR3 is 16 amino acids long. The germline V gene has CDR1 LNHDA and CDR2 SQIVND (reference sequence). The CDR3 loop reads CASRARVSGRVVEQFF. Here the CDR3 DNA reads TGTGCCAGTAGAGCAAGGGTTAGCGGGAGGGTAGTCGAGCAGTTCTTC. Variable domain in full (rest from reference TRBV19 and TRBJ2-1): DGGITQSPKYLFRKEGQNVTLSCEQNLNHDAMYWYRQDPGQGLRLIYYSQIVNDFQKGDIAEGYSVSREKKESFPLTVTSAQKNPTAFYLCASRARVSGRVVEQFFGPGTRLTVL.

The rearrangement links TRBV6-5 to TRBJ2-7, with 7 bases matching TRBD1. This CDR3 contains 14 residues. V dropped 6 bases and J dropped 2; count of bases not matched to a gene: 7. CDR1 MNHEY and CDR2 SVGAGI come from the germline V gene. CDR3 coding DNA: TGTGCCAGCAGCTTGGGACAGCGGCCCTACGAGCAGTACTTC. Translated, it gives CASSLGQRPYEQYF.

The V gene is TRBV9, the J gene TRBJ2-7; 13 bases match TRBD2. The germline gives CDR1 SGDLS, CDR2 YYNGEE. V lost 0 bases, J lost 4 bases, and 4 bases stayed unmatched. CDR3 length equals 16 residues. In DNA, the CDR3 is TGTGCCAGCAGCGTAGGGACTAGCGGGAGTAAGTACGAGCAGTACTTC. It encodes CASSVGTSGSKYEQYF.

This clone was recorded a few times. This chain joins TRBV6-1 and TRBJ1-3; 7 bases map to TRBD1. The CDR3 consists of 15 residues. The V gene end was trimmed by 2 bases and the J gene end by 2 bases; junction bases not matched to a gene: 3. Germline loops: CDR1 MNHNS, CDR2 SASEGT. The CDR3, as DNA: TGTGCCAGCAGTGAAACCGGGACAGCTGGAAACACCATATATTTT. This sequence encodes CASSETGTAGNTIYF.

This clone has only one observation. The rearrangement links TRBV10-3 to TRBJ2-5; 7 bases line up with TRBD2. CDR1 and CDR2 from the germline V gene are ENHRY and SYGVKD. The CDR3 contains 14 residues. V trimming: 4 bases; J trimming: 5 bases; junction bases outside the gene matches: 7. CDR3 nucleotides: TGTGCCATCAGTGGGGGGGGTCCAGTGGAGACCCAGTACTTC. Encoded protein: CAISGGGPVETQYF.